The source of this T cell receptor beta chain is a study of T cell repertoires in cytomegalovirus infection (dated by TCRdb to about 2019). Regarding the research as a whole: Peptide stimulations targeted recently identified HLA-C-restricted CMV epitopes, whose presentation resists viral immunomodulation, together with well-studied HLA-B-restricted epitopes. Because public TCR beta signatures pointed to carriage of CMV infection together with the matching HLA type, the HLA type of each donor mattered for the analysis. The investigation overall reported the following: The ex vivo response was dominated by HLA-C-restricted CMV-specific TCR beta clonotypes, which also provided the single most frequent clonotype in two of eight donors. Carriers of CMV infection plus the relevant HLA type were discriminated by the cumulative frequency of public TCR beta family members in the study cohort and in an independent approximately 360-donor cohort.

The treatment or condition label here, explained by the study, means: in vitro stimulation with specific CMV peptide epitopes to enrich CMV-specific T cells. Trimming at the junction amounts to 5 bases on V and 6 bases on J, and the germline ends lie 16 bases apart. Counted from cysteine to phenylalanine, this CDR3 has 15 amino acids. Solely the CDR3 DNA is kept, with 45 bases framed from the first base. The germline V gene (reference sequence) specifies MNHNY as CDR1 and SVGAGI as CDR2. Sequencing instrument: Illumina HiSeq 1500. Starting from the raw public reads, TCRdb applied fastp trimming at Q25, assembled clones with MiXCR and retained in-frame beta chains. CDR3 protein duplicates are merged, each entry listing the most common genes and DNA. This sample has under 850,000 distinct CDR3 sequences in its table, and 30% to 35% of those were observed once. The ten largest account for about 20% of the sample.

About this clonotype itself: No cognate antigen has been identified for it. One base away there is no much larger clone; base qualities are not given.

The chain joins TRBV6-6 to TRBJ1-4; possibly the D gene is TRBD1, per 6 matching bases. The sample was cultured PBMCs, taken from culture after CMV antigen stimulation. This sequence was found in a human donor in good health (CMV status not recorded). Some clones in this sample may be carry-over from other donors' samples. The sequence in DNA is TGTGCCAGCAGTCACCCCGGGACACAAGATGAAAAACTGTTTTTT. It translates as CASSHPGTQDEKLFF.